This TCR beta chain was captured in a study of blood T cell repertoires in COVID-19. Method: immunoSEQ multiplex PCR; TCRdb's copy keeps in-frame clones and lacks some. The table has about 470,000 clones, 87% seen once. The germline V gene has CDR1 SGHNT and CDR2 YYREEE (reference sequence). V was clipped by 3 bases and J by 3 bases, with 10 bases between them. This CDR3 is 14 amino acids long. The sequence was obtained from a woman aged 18-29 years who had recovered from COVID-19. J is TRBJ1-5 and V is TRBV5-4; tentatively, D is TRBD1 (6 bases). Source material: PBMCs or T cells enriched from blood (not recorded which). The CDR3 loop is CASSSLGANQPQHF. In DNA, the CDR3 is TGTGCCAGCAGCTCGCTGGGGGCCAATCAGCCCCAGCATTTT.